One and the same sample provided the 20 T cell receptor beta chains below, sequenced in a study of T cells after yellow fever vaccination. Each CDR3 protein is one row after TCRdb ran MiXCR on the 5' RACE reads. The table records approximately 550,000 distinct CDR3 sequences, over 15% of them present only once. Sequencing used PBMCs, obtained 15 days after the yellow fever booster vaccination. Every receptor here comes from a man under 40 who received the YFV17D yellow fever vaccine.

This clonotype showed up just a few times. The rearrangement joins TRBV7-3 to TRBJ2-5, with TRBD2 matching 8 bases. The CDR3 covers 14 residues. Germline CDR1 and CDR2: SGHTA and FQGTGA. With 6 bases clipped from V and 2 bases from J, the junction kept 5 bases outside the gene matches. CDR3 DNA: TGTGCCAGCAGTGTAGCGGGACAACAAGAGACCCAGTACTTC. Amino acids: CASSVAGQQETQYF.

The chain couples TRBV5-1 to TRBJ2-5; D unclear. CDR1 and CDR2 (germline): SGHRS, YFSETQ. This CDR3 comprises 15 residues. V was shortened by 0 bases and J by 3 bases, with 12 bases between the two germline ends. This CDR3 reads CASSLESRREETQYF. CDR3 DNA sequence: TGCGCCAGCAGCTTGGAATCAAGAAGGGAAGAGACCCAGTACTTC.

The rearrangement joins TRBV6-5 to TRBJ2-2; the D gene could be TRBD1 or TRBD2 (6 bases each). V was shortened by 2 bases and J by 4 bases, with 17 bases between the two germline ends. Germline CDR1 and CDR2: MNHEY and SVGAGI. This CDR3 has 17 residues. The CDR3 DNA reads as TGTGCCAGCAGTTACAGGGGGGTTTGGAGCCTCACCGGGGAGCTGTTTTTT. It is translated as CASSYRGVWSLTGELFF.

Points on this clonotype: A junction end diverges from the germline sequence, so it may reflect a read error. The chain recombines TRBV7-7 with TRBJ2-1, with D maybe TRBD2 (5 bases). The CDR3 contains 16 residues. Germline CDR1 SSHAT, CDR2 FNYEAQ (reference sequence). The DNA of the CDR3 is TGTGCTAGCAGCTTAGGTATTGGTCAGCGGTACAATGAGCAGTTCTTC. It yields the protein CASSLGIGQRYNEQFF.

A few counts support this clonotype. V usage is TRBV7-9 and J usage is TRBJ1-2; D is unresolved. Trimming left V 2 bases short and J 6 bases short, with 10 bases between. The CDR3 consists of 13 residues. CDR1 and CDR2 from the germline V gene are SEHNR and FQNEAQ (reference sequence). The CDR3 nucleotides are TGTGCCAGCAGCTTAACTAATTGGGATGGCTACACCTTC. It yields the protein CASSLTNWDGYTF.

This clonotype was picked up a small number of times. The chain carries TRBV20-1 and TRBJ1-1; D is unclear. There are 14 residues in the CDR3. Per the germline V gene, CDR1 is DFQATT and CDR2 is SNEGSKA (reference sequence). The germline V and J ends were trimmed by 0 bases and 0 bases, with 8 bases remaining between them. The CDR3 DNA is TGCAGTGCTAGAGATCTGAGCATGAACACTGAAGCTTTCTTT. Its protein is CSARDLSMNTEAFF.

This clonotype was seen a few times. The chain combines TRBV7-2 with TRBJ2-7; D not certain. The V end lost 11 bases, the J end lost 3 bases, and 14 bases lay between the germline ends. The CDR3 totals 12 residues. Germline V gene data show CDR1 as SGHTA and CDR2 as FQGNSA. The CDR3 coding sequence is TGTGCCCCGGCGGCCGGGTACTACGAGCAGTACTTC. Translated, it gives CAPAAGYYEQYF.

This chain connects TRBV18 to TRBJ1-1; D is unresolved. CDR1 and CDR2 (germline): KGHSH, LQKENI. The V end lost 2 bases, the J end lost 1 base, and 23 bases lay between the germline ends. The CDR3 loop spans 19 amino acids. The CDR3 DNA reads TGTGCCAGCTCACCATTCACATCAACTTCAACCTTAGAGAACACTGAAGCTTTCTTT. This codes for CASSPFTSTSTLENTEAFF.

This chain links TRBV4-3 with TRBJ2-1, with 9 bases that match TRBD2. V was clipped by 4 bases and J by 6 bases; unmatched bases: 7. The CDR3 consists of 15 residues. Germline V gives CDR1 LGHNA, CDR2 YSLEER. The CDR3 DNA sequence: TGCGCCAGCAGCCCCGGGACTAGCTTATTCAATGAGCAGTTCTTC. Protein product: CASSPGTSLFNEQFF.

This chain connects TRBV3-1 to TRBJ2-5, with D tentatively TRBD1 or TRBD2 (5 bases each). Germline CDR1 LGHDT, CDR2 YNNKEL (reference sequence). With 2 bases removed from V and 5 bases from J, the gap between germline ends came to 12 bases. The CDR3 loop spans 14 amino acids. CDR3 sequence: CASSQRGRDETQYF. DNA for the CDR3: TGTGCCAGCAGCCAAAGGGGAAGGGACGAGACCCAGTACTTC.

This clonotype was seen a handful of times. The chain recombines TRBV10-3 with TRBJ2-3; a possible D gene is TRBD1 (5 bases). Trimming took 10 bases from V and 2 from J, leaving 16 bases between them. CDR1 is ENHRY, CDR2 SYGVKD, per germline. CDR3 length equals 14 residues. In DNA, the CDR3 is TGTGCCACCACCCCGACAGCCAACACAGATACGCAGTATTTT. It codes for CATTPTANTDTQYF.

The chain carries TRBV10-3 and TRBJ2-7; 12 bases map to TRBD2. Trimming cost V 2 bases and J 4 bases; bases outside gene matches: 15. This CDR3 has 19 amino acids. Germline V gene lookup returns CDR1 ENHRY and CDR2 SYGVKD. The chain's CDR3 is CAISETHKTSGRWVYEQYF. The CDR3 DNA is TGTGCCATCAGTGAGACCCATAAGACTAGCGGGAGATGGGTGTACGAGCAGTACTTC.

The rearrangement joins TRBV29-1 to TRBJ2-1, with D perhaps TRBD1 (6 bases). Trimming left V 1 base short and J 9 bases short, with 10 bases between. The CDR3 loop spans 12 amino acids. Per the germline V gene, CDR1 is SQVTM and CDR2 is ANQGSEA. CDR3 DNA: TGCAGCGTTGAAGTGGGGGCCAGTGAGCAGTTCTTC. Its protein product is CSVEVGASEQFF.

This rearrangement joins TRBV30 to TRBJ2-7, with 11 bases identical to TRBD2. The CDR3 sequence is 17 residues long. V trimming: 1 base; J trimming: 6 bases; junction bases outside the gene matches: 14. Germline CDR1 and CDR2: GTSNPN and SVGIG (reference sequence). The CDR3 coding sequence is TGTGCCTGGAGTGGGCCCCCTTCCCTAGCGGGAGGTAGCGAGCAGTACTTC. Its translation: CAWSGPPSLAGGSEQYF.

In this sample, this clonotype turned up a few times. J is TRBJ2-7 and V is TRBV28, with D uncertain. The CDR3 loop spans 11 amino acids. CDR1 and CDR2 (germline): MDHEN, SYDVKM. V gave up 5 bases and J gave up 5 bases, with 7 bases separating them. The DNA of the CDR3 is TGTGCCAGCAGTACCACAGACGAGCAGTACTTC. Its translation is CASSTTDEQYF.

This clonotype was seen a handful of times. The chain recombines TRBV3-1 with TRBJ2-3, with a tentative D call TRBD2 (6 bases). The CDR3 totals 13 residues. The V gene lost 4 bases and the J gene lost 7 bases, with 12 bases spanning the gap. Germline V gene data show CDR1 as LGHDT and CDR2 as YNNKEL (reference sequence). The CDR3 DNA follows: TGTGCCAGCAGCCCCGGGACTCCCAATACGCAGTATTTT. Translation: CASSPGTPNTQYF.

This clonotype showed up just a few times. The CDR3 reads CASSTTGRYGYTF. The CDR3 DNA is TGTGCCAGCAGCACCACGGGGAGATATGGCTACACCTTC. The rearrangement links TRBV11-2 to TRBJ1-2, with D uncertain. Germline V gives CDR1 SGHAT, CDR2 FQNNGV. V lost 5 bases and J 5 bases, leaving 12 bases between the germline ends. The CDR3 contains 13 residues. Drawing the rest from reference TRBV11-2 and TRBJ1-2, the complete variable domain is EAGVAQSPRYKIIEKRQSVAFWCNPISGHATLYWYQQILGQGPKLLIQFQNNGVVDDSQLPKDRFSAERLKGVDSTLKIQPAKLEDSAVYLCASSTTGRYGYTFGSGTRLTVV.

In its sample, this clonotype was seen a few times. V gene TRBV6-2 or TRBV6-3 combines with J gene TRBJ2-1, with D maybe TRBD2 (5 bases). This CDR3 is built from 14 residues. Germline-derived CDR1 and CDR2 are MNHEY and SVGEGT. The V gene lost 2 bases and the J gene lost 6 bases, with 11 bases spanning the gap. The CDR3 sequence: CASSYLQLANEQFF. CDR3 coding DNA: TGTGCCAGCAGTTACCTCCAGCTAGCCAATGAGCAGTTCTTC.

The rearrangement uses TRBV2 and TRBJ2-7, with D possibly matching TRBD2 (6 bases). This CDR3 contains 12 residues. V was cut by 8 bases and J by 1 base, with 9 bases left in between. Germline assignment: CDR1 SNHLY and CDR2 FYNNEI. The CDR3 bases are TGTGCCAGCCGGGACTGGTCCTACGAGCAGTACTTC. Translation: CASRDWSYEQYF.

The chain is built from TRBV7-9 and TRBJ2-3; weak D call: TRBD2 (6 bases). There are 16 residues in the CDR3. The V end lost 5 bases, the J end lost 4 bases, and 19 bases lay between the germline ends. CDR1 and CDR2 (germline): SEHNR, FQNEAQ (reference sequence). The CDR3 here is CASSPPGLGLPDTQYF. CDR3 DNA: TGTGCCAGCAGCCCACCGGGACTCGGCCTCCCAGATACGCAGTATTTT. Looking up the rest from reference TRBV7-9 and TRBJ2-3 gives the full variable domain: DTGVSQNPRHKITKRGQNVTFRCDPISEHNRLYWYRQTLGQGPEFLTYFQNEAQLEKSRLLSDRFSAERPKGSFSTLEIQRTEQGDSAMYLCASSPPGLGLPDTQYFGPGTRLTVL.